The 17 T cell receptor beta chains reported below all come from one sample, sequenced in a study of T-cell memory formation after mild COVID-19. MiXCR, applied by TCRdb to the 5' RACE reads, yields one record per CDR3 protein. The repertoire consists of approximately 260,000 distinct CDR3 sequences, with 16% occurring once and the leading ten covering 20% to 25%. Sequenced input: PBMCs or a T cell subset sorted from them (not recorded which). These receptors originate from a man in his late teens or twenties who had mild COVID-19 (a few samples of this study predate the infection). Cell type and time point are not known.

This clonotype came up a few times. The gene calls are TRBV25-1 and TRBJ1-1, with 8 positions matching TRBD1. The germline gives CDR1 MGHDK, CDR2 SYGVNS. The CDR3 contains 16 residues. With 6 bases clipped from V and 3 bases from J, the junction kept 12 bases outside the gene matches. The CDR3 sequence is CASRGVGTGGYTEAFF. As DNA, the CDR3 is TGTGCCAGCAGGGGAGTTGGGACAGGAGGGTACACTGAAGCTTTCTTT.

In its sample, this clonotype was seen a few times. The J gene is TRBJ1-5, the V gene TRBV12-3 or TRBV12-4; weak D call: TRBD1 (5 bases). V was shortened by 7 bases and J by 2 bases, with 12 bases between the two germline ends. The CDR3 has 14 residues. CDR3 sequence (DNA): TGTGCCAGCACGTTACAGGAGGGCAATCAGCCCCAGCATTTT. It is translated as CASTLQEGNQPQHF.

This clonotype was observed a few times. The rearrangement joins TRBV29-1 to TRBJ1-2; D might be TRBD1 (5 bases). The CDR3 contains 12 residues. Germline-derived CDR1 and CDR2 are SQVTM and ANQGSEA. V lost 6 bases to trimming and J lost 7 bases, with 15 bases between them. The CDR3 reads CSVNRAGSGYTF. The CDR3 DNA reads as TGCAGCGTCAATAGGGCAGGGTCTGGCTACACCTTC.

V usage is TRBV20-1 and J usage is TRBJ1-1, with D possibly being TRBD1 (6 bases). The CDR3 totals 12 residues. Trimming cost V 3 bases and J 7 bases, with 12 bases left between them. The germline gives CDR1 DFQATT, CDR2 SNEGSKA (reference sequence). The CDR3 region has the DNA TGCAGTGCTAGGGGGGCAGGTGATGAAGCTTTCTTT. This codes for CSARGAGDEAFF.

This clonotype was recorded at least ten times. The chain couples TRBV28 to TRBJ2-7; 13 bases map to TRBD2. CDR1 is MDHEN, CDR2 SYDVKM, per germline. V was clipped by 5 bases and J by 9 bases; unmatched bases: 13. CDR3 size: 16 residues. DNA of the CDR3: TGTGCCAGCAGTCCCAGTGGGACTAGCGGGGTACGAGGGCAGTACGTC. It codes for CASSPSGTSGVRGQYV.

The rearrangement joins TRBV6-2 or TRBV6-3 to TRBJ2-7, with 8 nucleotides matching TRBD2. Germline loops: CDR1 MNHEY, CDR2 SVGEGT. J gave up 9 bases and V 2 bases, and 9 bases lay outside the gene matches. CDR3 size: 14 residues. CDR3 amino acids: CASSYAAGGGRQYF. Here the CDR3 DNA reads TGTGCCAGCAGTTACGCGGCGGGGGGCGGAAGGCAGTACTTC.

The rearrangement joins TRBV5-1 to TRBJ2-1, with TRBD2 matching over 14 bases. This CDR3 has 16 residues. CDR1 SGHRS and CDR2 YFSETQ come from the germline V gene. The trim removed 2 bases at V and 10 bases at J, leaving 8 bases unmatched. Here the CDR3 reads CASSFPPGLAGVEQFF. Written as DNA, the CDR3 is TGCGCCAGCAGCTTTCCCCCGGGACTAGCGGGGGTCGAGCAGTTCTTC.

The rearrangement links TRBV11-2 to TRBJ2-3, with unresolved D. V shed 5 bases and J shed 1 base, with 10 bases lying between them. CDR3 length: 14 amino acids. Germline V gene lookup returns CDR1 SGHAT and CDR2 FQNNGV. The CDR3 region is CASSGPFGTDTQYF. For the CDR3, the DNA is TGTGCCAGCAGCGGTCCGTTCGGCACAGATACGCAGTATTTT.

The sample holds a few counts of this clonotype. This chain links TRBV6-6 with TRBJ1-2; TRBD1 matches 8 bases. V trimming: 5 bases; J trimming: 4 bases; junction bases outside the gene matches: 15. Germline V gene data show CDR1 as MNHNY and CDR2 as SVGAGI (reference sequence). The CDR3 spans 17 residues. The CDR3 nucleotides read TGTGCCAGCAGTGAGGGACGGTCGACAGGGGTCTTCTATGGCTACACCTTC. Its protein product is CASSEGRSTGVFYGYTF.

This clonotype was detected ten times or more. The chain combines TRBV5-4 with TRBJ2-5; D not certain. The CDR3 is made up of 13 amino acids. V shed 0 bases and J shed 2 bases, with 5 bases lying between them. CDR1 and CDR2 (germline): SGHNT, YYREEE (reference sequence). The CDR3 loop reads CASSLVEQETQYF. CDR3 nucleotide sequence: TGTGCCAGCAGCTTGGTGGAACAAGAGACCCAGTACTTC.

This chain uses TRBV4-2 with TRBJ1-4; D is unclear. Trimming cost V 4 bases and J 7 bases, with 10 bases left between them. The CDR3 has 13 amino acids. CDR1 is LGHNA, CDR2 YNFKEQ, per germline. The CDR3: CASSLNTGEKLFF. CDR3 sequence (DNA): TGTGCCAGCAGCCTAAATACGGGTGAAAAACTGTTTTTT.

The chain is built from TRBV28 and TRBJ2-7, with D perhaps assigned TRBD1 or TRBD2 (5 bases each). The CDR3 runs 15 residues. V lost 5 bases, J lost 5 bases, and 19 bases lay in between. The germline gives CDR1 MDHEN, CDR2 SYDVKM. The chain's CDR3 is CASSHEGMTENEQYV. The CDR3 DNA sequence: TGTGCCAGCAGTCATGAGGGGATGACGGAAAACGAGCAGTACGTC.

This clonotype appeared many times. This chain joins TRBV12-3 or TRBV12-4 and TRBJ2-3; the match to TRBD2 covers 15 bases. The V segment lost 3 bases and the J segment 2 bases; nucleotides outside the gene matches: 6. The CDR3 sequence is 18 residues long. CDR3 bases: TGTGCCAGCAGTTTCGGACTAGCGGGGGGGACCCTCACAGATACGCAGTATTTT. Encoded protein: CASSFGLAGGTLTDTQYF.

V gene TRBV7-3 combines with J gene TRBJ2-1; 11 nucleotides line up with TRBD2. The V gene's germline CDR1 is SGHTA and CDR2 FQGTGA. The CDR3 extends over 16 amino acids. Trimming took 6 bases from V and 9 from J; bases not matched to a gene: 13. In DNA form, the CDR3 reads TGTGCCAGCAGTCGAGATAGCGGGGGGGCATTCGGTGAGCAGTTCTTC. The encoded protein is CASSRDSGGAFGEQFF. Full variable domain (missing parts from reference TRBV7-3 and TRBJ2-1): GAGVSQTPSNKVTEKGKYVELRCDPISGHTALYWYRQSLGQGPEFLIYFQGTGAADDSGLPNDRFFAVRPEGSVSTLKIQRTERGDSAVYLCASSRDSGGAFGEQFFGPGTRLTVL.

This clonotype was seen at least ten times. The chain joins TRBV5-1 to TRBJ2-7; D unresolved. This CDR3 has 12 residues. Per the germline V gene, CDR1 is SGHRS and CDR2 is YFSETQ. V was trimmed by 0 bases and J by 6 bases, leaving 7 bases between them. CDR3 sequence reads: CASSLGRFEQYF. The CDR3 DNA follows: TGCGCCAGCAGCTTGGGCAGGTTCGAGCAGTACTTC.

The chain is built from TRBV6-2 or TRBV6-3 and TRBJ2-7; 9 nucleotides line up with TRBD1. J lost 6 bases, V lost 5 bases, and 5 bases had no gene match. The CDR3 sequence is 13 residues long. Germline lookup yields CDR1 MNHEY and CDR2 SVGEGT. CDR3 nucleotides: TGTGCCAGCAGTGCGGGACAGGGAAGCGAGCAGTACTTC. Translated: CASSAGQGSEQYF.

This clonotype has more than one count but fewer than ten. The CDR3 region has the DNA TGCGCCAGCAGCTTGATTAGCGGGGGATACAATGAGCAGTTCTTC. Protein sequence: CASSLISGGYNEQFF. The chain recombines TRBV5-1 with TRBJ2-1, with TRBD2 identical over 9 bases. The CDR3 sequence is 15 residues long. V lost 1 base and J lost 4; bases outside the gene matches: 3. Per the germline V gene, CDR1 is SGHRS and CDR2 is YFSETQ. Using reference TRBV5-1 and TRBJ2-1 for the parts outside the CDR3, the full variable domain is KAGVTQTPRYLIKTRGQQVTLSCSPISGHRSVSWYQQTPGQGLQFLFEYFSETQRNKGNFPGRFSGRQFSNSRSEMNVSTLELGDSALYLCASSLISGGYNEQFFGPGTRLTVL.